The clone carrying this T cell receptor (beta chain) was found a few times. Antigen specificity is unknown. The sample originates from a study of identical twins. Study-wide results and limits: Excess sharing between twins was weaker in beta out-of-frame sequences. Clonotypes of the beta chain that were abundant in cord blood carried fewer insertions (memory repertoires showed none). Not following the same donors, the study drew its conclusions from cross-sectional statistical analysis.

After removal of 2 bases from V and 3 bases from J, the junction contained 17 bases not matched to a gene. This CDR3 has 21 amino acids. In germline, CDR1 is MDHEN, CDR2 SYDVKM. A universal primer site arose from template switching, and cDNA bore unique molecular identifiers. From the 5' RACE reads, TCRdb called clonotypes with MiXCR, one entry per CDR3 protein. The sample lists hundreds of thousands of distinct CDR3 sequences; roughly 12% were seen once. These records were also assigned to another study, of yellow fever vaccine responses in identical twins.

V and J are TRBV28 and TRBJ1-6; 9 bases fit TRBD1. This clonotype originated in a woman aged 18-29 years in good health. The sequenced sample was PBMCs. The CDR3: CASSLLNPGQGPFLYNSPLHF. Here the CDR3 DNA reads TGTGCCAGCAGTTTACTTAATCCGGGACAGGGTCCCTTCCTCTATAATTCACCCCTCCACTTT. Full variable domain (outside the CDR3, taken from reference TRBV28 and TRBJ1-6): DVKVTQSSRYLVKRTGEKVFLECVQDMDHENMFWYRQDPGLGLRLIYFSYDVKMKEKGDIPEGYSVSREKKERFSLILESASTNQTSMYLCASSLLNPGQGPFLYNSPLHFGNGTRLTVT.